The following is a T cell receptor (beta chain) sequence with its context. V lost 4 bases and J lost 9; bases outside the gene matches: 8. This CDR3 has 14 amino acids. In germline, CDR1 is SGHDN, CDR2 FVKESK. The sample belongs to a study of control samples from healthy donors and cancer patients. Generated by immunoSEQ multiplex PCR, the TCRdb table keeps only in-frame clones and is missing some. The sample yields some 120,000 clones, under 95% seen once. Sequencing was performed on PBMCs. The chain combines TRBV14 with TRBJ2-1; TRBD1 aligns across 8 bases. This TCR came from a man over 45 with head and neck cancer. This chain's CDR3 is CASSRLQGGVEQFF. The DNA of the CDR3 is TGTGCCAGCAGCCGTCTACAGGGGGGTGTTGAGCAGTTCTTC.